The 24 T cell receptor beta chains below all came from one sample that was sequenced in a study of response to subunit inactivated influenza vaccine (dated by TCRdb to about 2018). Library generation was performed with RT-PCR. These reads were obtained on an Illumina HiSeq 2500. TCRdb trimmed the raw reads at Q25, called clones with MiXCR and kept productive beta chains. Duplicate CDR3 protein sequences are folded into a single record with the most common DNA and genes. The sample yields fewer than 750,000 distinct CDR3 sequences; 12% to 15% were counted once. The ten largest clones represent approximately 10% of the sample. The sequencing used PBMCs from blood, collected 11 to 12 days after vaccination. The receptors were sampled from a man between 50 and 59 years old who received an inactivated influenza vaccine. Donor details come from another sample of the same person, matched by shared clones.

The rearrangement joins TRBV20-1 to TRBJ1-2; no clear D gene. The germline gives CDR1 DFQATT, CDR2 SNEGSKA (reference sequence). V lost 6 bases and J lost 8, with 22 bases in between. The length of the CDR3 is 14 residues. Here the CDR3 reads CSAADHSRAEGYTF. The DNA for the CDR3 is TGCAGTGCCGCCGACCACTCTAGGGCAGAAGGCTACACCTTC.

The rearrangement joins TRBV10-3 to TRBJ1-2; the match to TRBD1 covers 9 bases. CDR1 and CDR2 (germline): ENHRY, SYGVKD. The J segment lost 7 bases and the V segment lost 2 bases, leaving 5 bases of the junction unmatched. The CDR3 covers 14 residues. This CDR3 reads CAISEGDRVSGYTF. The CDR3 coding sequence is TGTGCCATCAGTGAGGGGGACAGGGTTTCTGGCTACACCTTC.

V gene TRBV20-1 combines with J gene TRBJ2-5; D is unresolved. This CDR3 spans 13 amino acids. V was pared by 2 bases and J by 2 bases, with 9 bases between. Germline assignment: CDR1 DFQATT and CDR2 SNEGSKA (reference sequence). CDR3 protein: CSARNSLQETQYF. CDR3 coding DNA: TGCAGTGCTAGAAATTCCCTACAAGAGACCCAGTACTTC.

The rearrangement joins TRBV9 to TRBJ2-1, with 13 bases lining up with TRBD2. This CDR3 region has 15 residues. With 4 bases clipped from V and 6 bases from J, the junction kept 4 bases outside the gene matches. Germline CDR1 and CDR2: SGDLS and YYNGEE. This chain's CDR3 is CASSWTSGSGNEQFF. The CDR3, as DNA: TGTGCCAGCAGCTGGACTAGCGGGAGTGGCAATGAGCAGTTCTTC.

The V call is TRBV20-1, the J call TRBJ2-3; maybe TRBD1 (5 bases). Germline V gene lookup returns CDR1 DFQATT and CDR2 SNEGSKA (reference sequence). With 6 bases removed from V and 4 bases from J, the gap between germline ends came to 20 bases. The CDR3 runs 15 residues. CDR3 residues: CSAPVRTRNADTQYF. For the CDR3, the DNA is TGCAGTGCCCCCGTACGGACACGAAATGCAGATACGCAGTATTTT.

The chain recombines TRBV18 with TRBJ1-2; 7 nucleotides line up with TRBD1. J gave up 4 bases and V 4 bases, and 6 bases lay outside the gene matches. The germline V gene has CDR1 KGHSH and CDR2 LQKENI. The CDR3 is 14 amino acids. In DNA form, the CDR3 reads TGTGCCAGCTCACTGGCCGGGACAGTCTATGGCTACACCTTC. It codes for CASSLAGTVYGYTF.

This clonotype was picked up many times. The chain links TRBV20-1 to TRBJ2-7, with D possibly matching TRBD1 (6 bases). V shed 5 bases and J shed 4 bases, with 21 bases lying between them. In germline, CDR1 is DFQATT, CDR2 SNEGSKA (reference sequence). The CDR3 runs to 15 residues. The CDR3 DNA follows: TGCAGTGCTCCGCGTGTGAGCAGGGGAGTATACGAGCAGTACTTC. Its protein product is CSAPRVSRGVYEQYF.

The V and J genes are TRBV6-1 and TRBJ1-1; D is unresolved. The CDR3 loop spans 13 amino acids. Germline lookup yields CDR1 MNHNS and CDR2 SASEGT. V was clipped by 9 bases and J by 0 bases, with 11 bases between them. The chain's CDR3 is CASCLRVNTEAFF. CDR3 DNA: TGTGCCAGTTGTTTAAGAGTGAACACTGAAGCTTTCTTT.

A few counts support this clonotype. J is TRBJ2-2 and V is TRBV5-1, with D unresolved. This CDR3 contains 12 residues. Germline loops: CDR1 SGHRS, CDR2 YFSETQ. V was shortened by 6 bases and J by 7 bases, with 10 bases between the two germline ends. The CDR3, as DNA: TGCGCCAGCAACACCCAACTCGGGGAGCTGTTTTTT. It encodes CASNTQLGELFF. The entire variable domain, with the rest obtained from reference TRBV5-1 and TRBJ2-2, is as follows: KAGVTQTPRYLIKTRGQQVTLSCSPISGHRSVSWYQQTPGQGLQFLFEYFSETQRNKGNFPGRFSGRQFSNSRSEMNVSTLELGDSALYLCASNTQLGELFFGEGSRLTVL.

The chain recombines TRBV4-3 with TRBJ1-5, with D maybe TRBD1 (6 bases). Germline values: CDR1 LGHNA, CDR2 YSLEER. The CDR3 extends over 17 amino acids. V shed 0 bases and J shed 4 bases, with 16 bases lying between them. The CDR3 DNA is TGCGCCAGCAGCCAAGATCACTGGGGGCAAGTAAATCAGCCCCAGCATTTT. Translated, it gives CASSQDHWGQVNQPQHF.

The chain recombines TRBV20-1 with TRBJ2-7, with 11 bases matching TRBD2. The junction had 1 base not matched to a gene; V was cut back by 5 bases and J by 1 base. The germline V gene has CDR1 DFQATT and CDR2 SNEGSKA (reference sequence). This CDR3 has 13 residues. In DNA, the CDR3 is TGCAGTGCTGGGACTAGCGGTTCCTACGAGCAGTACTTC. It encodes CSAGTSGSYEQYF.

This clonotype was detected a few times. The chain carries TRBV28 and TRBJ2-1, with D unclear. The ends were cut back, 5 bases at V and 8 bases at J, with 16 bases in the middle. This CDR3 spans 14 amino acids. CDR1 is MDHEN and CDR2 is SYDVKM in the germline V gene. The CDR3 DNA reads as TGTGCCAGCAGTACACGAACCTTGTGGGATGAGCAGTTCTTC. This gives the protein CASSTRTLWDEQFF.

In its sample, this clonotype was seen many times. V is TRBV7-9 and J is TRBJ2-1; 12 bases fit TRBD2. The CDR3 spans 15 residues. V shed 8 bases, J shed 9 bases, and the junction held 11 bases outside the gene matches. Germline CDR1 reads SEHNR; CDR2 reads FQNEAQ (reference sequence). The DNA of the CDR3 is TGTGCCAGCCCCCCCCGGACTAGCGGGAATAGTGAGCAGTTCTTC. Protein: CASPPRTSGNSEQFF.

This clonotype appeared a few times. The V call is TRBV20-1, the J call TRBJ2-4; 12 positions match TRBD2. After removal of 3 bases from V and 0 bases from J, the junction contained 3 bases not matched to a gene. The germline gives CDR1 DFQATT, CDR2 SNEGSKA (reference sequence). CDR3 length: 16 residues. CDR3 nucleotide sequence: TGCAGTGCTAGCCTAGCGGGAGGGCAAGCCAAAAACATTCAGTACTTC. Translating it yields CSASLAGGQAKNIQYF.

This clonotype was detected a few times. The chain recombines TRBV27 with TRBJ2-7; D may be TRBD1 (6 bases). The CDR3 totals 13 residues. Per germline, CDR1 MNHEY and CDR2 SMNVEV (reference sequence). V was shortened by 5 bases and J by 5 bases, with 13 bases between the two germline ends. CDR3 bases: TGTGCCAGCAGTAGAACAGGGTCCAACGAGCAGTACTTC. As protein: CASSRTGSNEQYF.

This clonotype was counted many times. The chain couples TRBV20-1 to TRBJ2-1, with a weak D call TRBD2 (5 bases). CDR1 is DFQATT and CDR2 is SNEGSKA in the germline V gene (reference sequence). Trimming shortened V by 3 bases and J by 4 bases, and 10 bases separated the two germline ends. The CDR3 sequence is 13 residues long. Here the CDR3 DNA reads TGCAGTGCTAGCGAGGGCAGGTACAATGAGCAGTTCTTC. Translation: CSASEGRYNEQFF.

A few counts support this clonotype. CDR3 bases: TGCGCCAGCAGCCAAGATGGGACTAGCAGCTACAATGAGCAGTTCTTC. This translates into CASSQDGTSSYNEQFF. The V call is TRBV4-3, the J call TRBJ2-1, with 9 bases fitting TRBD2. V trimming: 0 bases; J trimming: 3 bases; junction bases outside the gene matches: 3. Germline V gene data show CDR1 as LGHNA and CDR2 as YSLEER. This CDR3 is 16 amino acids long.

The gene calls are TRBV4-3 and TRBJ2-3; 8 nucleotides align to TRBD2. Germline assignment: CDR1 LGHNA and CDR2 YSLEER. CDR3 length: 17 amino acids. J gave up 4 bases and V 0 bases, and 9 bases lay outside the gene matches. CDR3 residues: CASSQDRAGGASDTQYF. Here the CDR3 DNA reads TGCGCCAGCAGCCAAGATAGGGCCGGGGGGGCGTCAGATACGCAGTATTTT.

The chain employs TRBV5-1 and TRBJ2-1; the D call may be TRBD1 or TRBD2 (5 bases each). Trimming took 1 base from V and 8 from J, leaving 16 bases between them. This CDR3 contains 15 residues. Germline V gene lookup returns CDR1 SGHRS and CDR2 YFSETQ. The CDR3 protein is CASSLRGVRQHEQFF. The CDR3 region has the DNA TGCGCCAGCAGCTTGAGGGGAGTCCGTCAGCATGAGCAGTTCTTC.

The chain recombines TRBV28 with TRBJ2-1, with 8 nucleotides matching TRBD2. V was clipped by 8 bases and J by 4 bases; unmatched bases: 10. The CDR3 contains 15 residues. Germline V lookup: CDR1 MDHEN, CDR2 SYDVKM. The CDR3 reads CASLFAASGYNEQFF. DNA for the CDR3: TGTGCCAGCCTCTTCGCGGCTAGCGGGTACAATGAGCAGTTCTTC.

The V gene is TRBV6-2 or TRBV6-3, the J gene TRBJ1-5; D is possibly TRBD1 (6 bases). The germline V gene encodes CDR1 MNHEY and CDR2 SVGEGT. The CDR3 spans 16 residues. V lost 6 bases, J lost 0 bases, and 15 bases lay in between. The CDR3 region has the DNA TGTGCCAGCAGGAGAGACAGGTCTTATAGCAATCAGCCCCAGCATTTT. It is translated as CASRRDRSYSNQPQHF.

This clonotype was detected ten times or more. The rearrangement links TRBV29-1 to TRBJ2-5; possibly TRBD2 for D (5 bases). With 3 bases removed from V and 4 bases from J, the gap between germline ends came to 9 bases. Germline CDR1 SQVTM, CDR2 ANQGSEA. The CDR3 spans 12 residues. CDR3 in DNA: TGCAGCGTTGAGGCGGGTAGAGAGACCCAGTACTTC. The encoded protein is CSVEAGRETQYF. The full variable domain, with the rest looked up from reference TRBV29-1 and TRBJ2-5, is SAVISQKPSRDICQRGTSLTIQCQVDSQVTMMFWYRQQPGQSLTLIATANQGSEATYESGFVIDKFPISRPNLTFSTLTVSNMSPEDSSIYLCSVEAGRETQYFGPGTRLLVL.

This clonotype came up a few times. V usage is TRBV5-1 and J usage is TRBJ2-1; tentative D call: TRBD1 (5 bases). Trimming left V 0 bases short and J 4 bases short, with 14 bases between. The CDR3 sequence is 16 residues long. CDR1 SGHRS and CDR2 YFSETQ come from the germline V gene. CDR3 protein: CASSLGQRPQYNEQFF. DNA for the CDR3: TGCGCCAGCAGCTTGGGACAGCGACCCCAGTACAATGAGCAGTTCTTC. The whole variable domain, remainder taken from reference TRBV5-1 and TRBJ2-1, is KAGVTQTPRYLIKTRGQQVTLSCSPISGHRSVSWYQQTPGQGLQFLFEYFSETQRNKGNFPGRFSGRQFSNSRSEMNVSTLELGDSALYLCASSLGQRPQYNEQFFGPGTRLTVL.

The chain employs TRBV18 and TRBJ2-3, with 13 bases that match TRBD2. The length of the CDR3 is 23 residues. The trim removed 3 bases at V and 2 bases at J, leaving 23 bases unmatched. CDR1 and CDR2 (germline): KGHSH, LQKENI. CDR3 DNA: TGTGCCAGCTCACCTGGACGGCCCAACCCGGGGACTAGCGGGACTTTACCCACAGATACGCAGTATTTT. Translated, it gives CASSPGRPNPGTSGTLPTDTQYF.